This T cell receptor beta chain was documented in a study of OX40 agonist ivuxolimab in advanced cancers. Study conclusions and caveats: The mean number of expanded clones was higher in CD8+ T cells than in CD4+.

Looked up from germline, CDR1 is SGHDT and CDR2 is YYEEEE. Unmatched junction bases numbered 2, after V lost 2 bases and J lost 5 bases. The CDR3 is 15 residues long. Of note for this clone: The antigen is not known.

Sequencing was performed with immunoSEQ multiplex PCR; in TCRdb, only in-frame clones are kept and a portion is missing. The table has 90,000 or so clones, roughly 91% seen once. This chain joins TRBV5-6 and TRBJ2-2; 11 nucleotides agree with TRBD1. Sequencing was performed on CD4+ or CD8+ T cells sorted from blood, taken in a trial of the OX40 agonist ivuxolimab. The receptor was derived from an adult with an advanced solid tumor such as melanoma, head and neck, liver or kidney cancer. CDR3 sequence: CASSFRDRGTGELFF. CDR3 nucleotides: TGTGCCAGCAGCTTCCGGGACAGGGGGACCGGGGAGCTGTTTTTT.